This record looks at one T cell receptor (beta chain) sequence and its context. Its antigen is unknown. These data belong to a study of PD-1 blockade in classical Hodgkin lymphoma. Some clones are missing from TCRdb's copy, which holds only in-frame ones; the method was immunoSEQ multiplex PCR. Here the sample spans tens of thousands of clones, nearly 90% being singletons. Study observations and caveats: By C4D1, diversity of CD4+ TCRs had risen significantly, whereas that of CD8+ TCRs had not. For complete responders, baseline diversity was comparable to that of newly diagnosed patients. A reduction in baseline TCR diversity was reportedly seen in newly diagnosed patients relative to healthy donors.

Noted time point: cycle 4 day 1 (C4D1), after 6 weeks of nivolumab. Exposure to brentuximab vedotin varied, and each patient had relapsed following autologous stem cell transplantation. Responses achieved at best were complete response, partial response or progressive disease. V was shortened by 5 bases and J by 7 bases, with 9 bases between the two germline ends. Germline CDR1 MNHEY, CDR2 SVGAGI. CDR3 length equals 11 residues. The specimen was peripheral blood mononuclear cells (PBMCs), collected before the fourth cycle of nivolumab. This clonotype was sampled from a human donor with classical Hodgkin lymphoma. The rearrangement joins TRBV6-5 to TRBJ2-7; TRBD1 might be the D (5 bases). The CDR3, as DNA: TGTGCCAGCAGTACACCAGGGGAGCAGTACTTC. It encodes CASSTPGEQYF.